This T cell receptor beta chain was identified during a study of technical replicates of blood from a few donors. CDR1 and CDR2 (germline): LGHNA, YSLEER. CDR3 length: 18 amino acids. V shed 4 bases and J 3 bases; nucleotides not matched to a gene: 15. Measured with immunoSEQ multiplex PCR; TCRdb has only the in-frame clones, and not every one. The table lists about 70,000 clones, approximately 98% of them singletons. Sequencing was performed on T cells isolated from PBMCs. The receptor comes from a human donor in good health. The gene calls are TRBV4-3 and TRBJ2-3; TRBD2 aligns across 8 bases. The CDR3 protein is CASSLFLEREFRTDTQYF. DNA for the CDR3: TGCGCCAGCAGCCTGTTCCTAGAGCGGGAGTTTAGGACAGATACGCAGTATTTT.